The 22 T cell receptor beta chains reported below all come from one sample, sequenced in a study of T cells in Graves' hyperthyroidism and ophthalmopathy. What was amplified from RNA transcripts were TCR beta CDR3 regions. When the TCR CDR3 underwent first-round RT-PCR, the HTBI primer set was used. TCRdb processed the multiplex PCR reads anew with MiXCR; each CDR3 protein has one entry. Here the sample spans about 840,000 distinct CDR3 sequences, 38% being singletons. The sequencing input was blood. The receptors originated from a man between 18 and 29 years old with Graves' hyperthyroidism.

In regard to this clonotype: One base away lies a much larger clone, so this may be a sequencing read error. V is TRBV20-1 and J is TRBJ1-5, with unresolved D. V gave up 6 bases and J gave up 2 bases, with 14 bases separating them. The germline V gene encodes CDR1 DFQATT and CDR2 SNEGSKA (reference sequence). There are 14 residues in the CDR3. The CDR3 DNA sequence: TGCAGTGCGAGACATGGGCAGGGCAATCAGCCCCAGCATTTT. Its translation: CSARHGQGNQPQHF.

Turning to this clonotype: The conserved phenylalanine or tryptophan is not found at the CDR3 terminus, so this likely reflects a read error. The CDR3 region is CASSVSTNTEAFS. The CDR3 DNA sequence: TGTGCCAGCAGCGTAAGCACCAACACTGAAGCTTTCTCT. The chain recombines TRBV9 with TRBJ1-1, with unresolved D. The CDR3 has 13 residues. Between the trimmed V and J ends, which lost 1 base and 2 bases, there was a span of 6 bases. The germline V gene encodes CDR1 SGDLS and CDR2 YYNGEE.

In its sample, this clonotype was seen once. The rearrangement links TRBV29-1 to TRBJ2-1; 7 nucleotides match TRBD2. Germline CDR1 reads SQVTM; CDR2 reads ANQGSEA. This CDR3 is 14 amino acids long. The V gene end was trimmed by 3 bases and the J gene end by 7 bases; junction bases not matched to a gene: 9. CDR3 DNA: TGCAGCGTTGAGGGTCTAGCGGCTAAGAATGAGCAGTTCTTC. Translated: CSVEGLAAKNEQFF.

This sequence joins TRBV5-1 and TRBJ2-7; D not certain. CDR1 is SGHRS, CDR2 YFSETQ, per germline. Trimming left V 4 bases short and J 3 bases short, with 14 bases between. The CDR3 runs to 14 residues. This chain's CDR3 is CASSLHEGDYEQYF. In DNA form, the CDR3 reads TGCGCCAGCAGCCTCCACGAAGGCGACTACGAGCAGTACTTC. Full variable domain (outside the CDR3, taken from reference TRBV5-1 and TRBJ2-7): KAGVTQTPRYLIKTRGQQVTLSCSPISGHRSVSWYQQTPGQGLQFLFEYFSETQRNKGNFPGRFSGRQFSNSRSEMNVSTLELGDSALYLCASSLHEGDYEQYFGPGTRLTVT.

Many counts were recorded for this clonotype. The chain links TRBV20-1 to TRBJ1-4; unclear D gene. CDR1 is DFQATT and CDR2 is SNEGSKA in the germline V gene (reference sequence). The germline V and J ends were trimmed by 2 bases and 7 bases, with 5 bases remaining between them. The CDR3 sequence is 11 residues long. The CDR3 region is CSARRPEKLFF. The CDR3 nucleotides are TGCAGTGCTAGACGGCCTGAAAAACTGTTTTTT.

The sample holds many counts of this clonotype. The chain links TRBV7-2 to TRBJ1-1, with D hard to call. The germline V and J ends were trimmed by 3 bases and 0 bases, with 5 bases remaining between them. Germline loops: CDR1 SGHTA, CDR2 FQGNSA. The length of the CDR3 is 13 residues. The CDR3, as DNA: TGTGCCAGCAGCTTTAGTTTGAACACTGAAGCTTTCTTT. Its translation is CASSFSLNTEAFF. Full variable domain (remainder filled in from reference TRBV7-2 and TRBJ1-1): GAGVSQSPSNKVTEKGKDVELRCDPISGHTALYWYRQSLGQGLEFLIYFQGNSAPDKSGLPSDRFSAERTGGSVSTLTIQRTQQEDSAVYLCASSFSLNTEAFFGQGTRLTVV.

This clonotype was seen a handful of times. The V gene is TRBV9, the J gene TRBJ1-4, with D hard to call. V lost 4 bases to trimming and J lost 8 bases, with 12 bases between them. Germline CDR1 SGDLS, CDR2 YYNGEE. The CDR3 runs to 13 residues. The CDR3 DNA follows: TGTGCCAGCAGCCAAGAAGTGGGAGAAAAACTGTTTTTT. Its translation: CASSQEVGEKLFF.

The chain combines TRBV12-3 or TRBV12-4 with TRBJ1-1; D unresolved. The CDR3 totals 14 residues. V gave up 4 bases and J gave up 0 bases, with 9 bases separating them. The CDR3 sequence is CASSSVGMNTEAFF. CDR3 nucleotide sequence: TGTGCCAGCAGTTCAGTAGGGATGAACACTGAAGCTTTCTTT.

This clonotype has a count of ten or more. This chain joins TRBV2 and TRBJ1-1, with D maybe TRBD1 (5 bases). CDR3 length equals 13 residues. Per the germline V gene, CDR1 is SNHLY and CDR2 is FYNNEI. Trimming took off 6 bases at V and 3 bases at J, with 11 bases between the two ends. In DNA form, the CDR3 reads TGTGCCAGCAGGTTGGACACTTACACTGAAGCTTTCTTT. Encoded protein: CASRLDTYTEAFF.

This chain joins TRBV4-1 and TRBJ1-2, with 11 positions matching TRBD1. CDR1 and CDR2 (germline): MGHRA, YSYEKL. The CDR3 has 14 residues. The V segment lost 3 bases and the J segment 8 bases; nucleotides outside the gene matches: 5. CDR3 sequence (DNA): TGCGCCAGCAGCCAGTGGGACAGGGGGGAAGGCTACACCTTC. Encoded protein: CASSQWDRGEGYTF.

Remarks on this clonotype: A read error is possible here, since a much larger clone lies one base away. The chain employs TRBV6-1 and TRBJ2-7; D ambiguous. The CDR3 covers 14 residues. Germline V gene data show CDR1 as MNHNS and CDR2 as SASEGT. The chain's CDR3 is CASSGPDQSYEQHF. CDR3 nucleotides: TGTGCCAGCAGCGGGCCGGATCAATCCTACGAGCAGCACTTC.

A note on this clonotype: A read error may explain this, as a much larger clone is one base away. CDR3 sequence (DNA): TGCAGCGTTTTACGGGGGATTTGGGAGACCCAGTACTTC. Its protein is CSVLRGIWETQYF. J is TRBJ2-5 and V is TRBV29-1; D is possibly TRBD2 (6 bases). V dropped 5 bases and J dropped 5 bases, with 15 bases sitting between them. Germline V gene lookup returns CDR1 SQVTM and CDR2 ANQGSEA. The CDR3 loop spans 13 amino acids. The full variable domain, in which reference TRBV29-1 and TRBJ2-5 provide the parts outside the CDR3, is SAVISQKPSRDICQRGTSLTIQCQVDSQVTMMFWYRQQPGQSLTLIATANQGSEATYESGFVIDKFPISRPNLTFSTLTVSNMSPEDSSIYLCSVLRGIWETQYFGPGTRLLVL.

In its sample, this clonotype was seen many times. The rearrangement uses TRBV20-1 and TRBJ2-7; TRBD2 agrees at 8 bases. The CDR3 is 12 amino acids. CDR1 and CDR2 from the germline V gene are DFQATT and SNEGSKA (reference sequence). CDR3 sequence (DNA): TGCAGCGCCGGGAGGGCCGTCGACGAGCAGTACTTC. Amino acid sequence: CSAGRAVDEQYF.

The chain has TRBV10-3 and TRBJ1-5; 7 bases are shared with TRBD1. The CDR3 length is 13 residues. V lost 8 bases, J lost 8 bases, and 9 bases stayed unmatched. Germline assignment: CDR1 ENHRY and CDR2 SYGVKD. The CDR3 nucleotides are TGTGCCATCGGTGGGGACAGCAACGAGCCCCAGCATTTT. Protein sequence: CAIGGDSNEPQHF.

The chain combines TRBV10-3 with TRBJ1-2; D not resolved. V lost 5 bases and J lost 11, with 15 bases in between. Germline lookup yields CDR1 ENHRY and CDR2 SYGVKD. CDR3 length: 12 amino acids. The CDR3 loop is CAISPGRTRYTF. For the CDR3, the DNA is TGTGCCATCAGTCCCGGACGGACGAGGTACACCTTC.

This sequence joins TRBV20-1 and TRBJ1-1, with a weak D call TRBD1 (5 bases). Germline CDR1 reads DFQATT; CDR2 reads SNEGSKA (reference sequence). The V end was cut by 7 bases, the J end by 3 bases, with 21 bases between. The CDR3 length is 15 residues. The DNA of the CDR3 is TGCAGTGACGACCTCGGGACCGGAAGGTACACTGAAGCTTTCTTT. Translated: CSDDLGTGRYTEAFF.

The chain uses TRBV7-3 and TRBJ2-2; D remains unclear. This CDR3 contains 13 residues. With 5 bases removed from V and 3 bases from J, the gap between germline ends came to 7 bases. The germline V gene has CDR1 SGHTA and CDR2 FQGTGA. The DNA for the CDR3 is TGTGCCAGCAGCCACGATCACACCGGGGAGCTGTTTTTT. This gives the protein CASSHDHTGELFF.

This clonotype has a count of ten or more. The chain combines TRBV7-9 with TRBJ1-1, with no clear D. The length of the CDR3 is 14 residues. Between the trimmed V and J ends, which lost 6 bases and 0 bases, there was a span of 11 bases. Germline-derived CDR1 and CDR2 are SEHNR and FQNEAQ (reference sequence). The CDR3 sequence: CASSSEVLNTEAFF. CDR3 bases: TGTGCCAGCAGTTCTGAAGTCCTGAACACTGAAGCTTTCTTT.

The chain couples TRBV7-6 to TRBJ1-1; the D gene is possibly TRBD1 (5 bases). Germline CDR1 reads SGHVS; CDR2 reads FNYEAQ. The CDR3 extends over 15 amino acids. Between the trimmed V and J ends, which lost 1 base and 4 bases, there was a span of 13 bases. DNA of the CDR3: TGTGCCAGCAGCTTAGAAGTAGCGGGGGTCACTGAAGCTTTCTTT. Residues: CASSLEVAGVTEAFF.

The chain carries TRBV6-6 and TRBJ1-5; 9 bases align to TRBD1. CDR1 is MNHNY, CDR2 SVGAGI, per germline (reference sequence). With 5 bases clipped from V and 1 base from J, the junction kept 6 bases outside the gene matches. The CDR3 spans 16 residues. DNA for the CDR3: TGTGCCAGCAGTACAGGGGGCCCGGGAAGCAATCAGCCCCAGCATTTT. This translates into CASSTGGPGSNQPQHF.

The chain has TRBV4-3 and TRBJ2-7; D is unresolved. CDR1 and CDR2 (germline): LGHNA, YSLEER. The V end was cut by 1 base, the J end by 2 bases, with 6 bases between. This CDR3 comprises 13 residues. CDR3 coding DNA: TGCGCCAGCAGCCAAGGATCAGCCTACGAGCAGTACTTC. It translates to CASSQGSAYEQYF.

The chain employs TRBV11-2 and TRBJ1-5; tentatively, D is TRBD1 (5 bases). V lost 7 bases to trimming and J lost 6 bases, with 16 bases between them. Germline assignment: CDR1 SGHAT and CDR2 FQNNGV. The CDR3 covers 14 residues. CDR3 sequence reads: CASKPHGGAQPQHF. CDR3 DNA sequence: TGTGCCAGCAAACCCCACGGGGGTGCTCAGCCCCAGCATTTT.